This T cell receptor (beta chain) was documented in a study of T cell responses to AZD1222 COVID-19 vaccine. About the study: Analyses pooled second doses at about 4 or about 12 weeks. Study-wide results and caveats: Spike-specific TCR breadth and depth rose after two AZD1222 doses. Variant regions that are unmutated are reportedly the target of nearly half of spike-specific TCRs.

Germline-derived CDR1 and CDR2 are SGHNT and YYREEE (reference sequence). This CDR3 has 16 residues. The ends were cut back, 0 bases at V and 0 bases at J, with 10 bases in the middle. As to this clone: Its cognate antigen is unknown.

Data came from immunoSEQ multiplex PCR; TCRdb stores just in-frame clones and leaves some out. The sample includes about 180,000 clones, over 75% of them seen just once. This receptor was taken from an adult in good health. The chain carries TRBV5-4 and TRBJ2-4, with D unresolved. Sequenced here: peripheral blood, sampled on day 0 of AZD1222 vaccination. The CDR3 sequence: CASSLAVPLAKNIQYF. For the CDR3, the DNA is TGTGCCAGCAGCTTGGCAGTTCCTTTAGCCAAAAACATTCAGTACTTC. The complete variable domain, with remaining parts taken from reference TRBV5-4 and TRBJ2-4, reads ETGVTQSPTHLIKTRGQQVTLRCSSQSGHNTVSWYQQALGQGPQFIFQYYREEENGRGNFPPRFSGLQFPNYSSELNVNALELDDSALYLCASSLAVPLAKNIQYFGAGTRLSVL.